This TCR beta chain is drawn from a study of blood T cells in healthy people across ages. Germline V gene sequence: CDR1 SGHRS, CDR2 YFSETQ. After removal of 3 bases from V and 6 bases from J, the junction contained 5 bases not matched to a gene. CDR3 length equals 13 residues. Each donor was a healthy Caucasian individual from Russia, aged 6 to 90. The use of a sample-barcoded 5' primer and a J-beta primer mix characterized a second PCR of about 6 to 11 cycles. TCRdb independently ran MiXCR on the 5' RACE reads; one entry per CDR3 protein. Of 1,500,000 or so distinct CDR3 sequences listed, approximately 43% were seen once; the top ten hold about 4%.

The source is a woman aged 18-29 years in good health. Source material: blood. The chain joins TRBV5-1 to TRBJ1-1; 7 positions match TRBD1. In nucleotides, the CDR3 is TGCGCCAGCAGCTCCGACAGGGATTCTGAAGCTTTCTTT. As protein: CASSSDRDSEAFF.